The clone carrying this T cell receptor beta chain was detected ten times or more. The antigen is unknown. Germline-derived CDR1 and CDR2 are LNHDA and SQIVND (reference sequence). The CDR3 spans 15 residues. The V gene end was trimmed by 5 bases and the J gene end by 5 bases; junction bases not matched to a gene: 6. Using its own MiXCR run on the 5' RACE reads, TCRdb lists one record per CDR3 protein. In the table there are 500,000 to 650,000 distinct CDR3 sequences, under 8.5% of which are singletons. The sample belongs to a study of identical twins. General study points: The study based its conclusions on cross-sectional statistical analysis and did not follow the same donors. Sequences that were out-of-frame, alpha and twin-shared displayed an excess of low generation probability. Analyses of zero insertions could be partly confounded by invariant MAIT and iNKT cells.

These data were also filed under a second study, of yellow fever vaccine responses in identical twins. That source notes: Twins' T cell vaccine responses reportedly looked partly convergent, partly personalized.

This clonotype originated in a woman younger than 35 in good health. The sequencing input was PBMCs. The V gene is TRBV19, the J gene TRBJ2-2; TRBD1 matches 9 bases. DNA for the CDR3: TGTGCCAGTAGTTTCGGGACAGGGAGAACCGGGGAGCTGTTTTTT. Protein product: CASSFGTGRTGELFF.